The source of this T cell receptor beta chain is a study of cytomegalovirus exposure and HLA in healthy donors. Study details: About 200 million T cells yielded some 120 million unique TCR beta sequences in earlier analysis. Some 85 million unique TCRs from HLA-typed donors were held in an early data release.

PCR involved 60 Vbeta and 13 Jbeta primers. Sequencing used immunoSEQ multiplex PCR; TCRdb keeps in-frame clones, though not all of them. Seen here are more than 150,000 clones, about 81% observed once, and the top ten hold approximately 0.74%. Germline CDR1 reads SEHNR; CDR2 reads FQNEAQ (reference sequence). The length of the CDR3 is 14 residues. J was trimmed by 8 bases and V by 5 bases; bases with no gene match: 9. V and J are TRBV7-9 and TRBJ1-1, with 9 bases identical to TRBD1. The origin of this receptor is a woman aged 18-29 years in good health and CMV-seronegative. Material for sequencing was PBMCs. CDR3 DNA sequence: TGTGCCAGCAGCCGATCCGGGACAGGGTACGAAGCTTTCTTT. Translating it yields CASSRSGTGYEAFF.